This T cell receptor (beta chain) emerged from a study of blood T cell repertoires in COVID-19. CDR3 size: 13 residues. Germline CDR1 MNHEY, CDR2 SVGEGT. Between the trimmed V and J ends, which lost 4 bases and 7 bases, there was a span of 10 bases. TCRdb keeps only in-frame clones here, not all; method: immunoSEQ multiplex PCR. Here the sample spans approximately 51,000 clones, 80% to 90% being singletons. The clonotype comes from a man aged 50 or older with active COVID-19. The chain couples TRBV6-2 or TRBV6-3 to TRBJ2-2, with D possibly matching TRBD1 (5 bases). Sequencing input: peripheral blood. CDR3 nucleotide sequence: TGTGCCAGCAGTTCCTTCCAGGGCGGGGAGCTGTTTTTT. The encoded protein is CASSSFQGGELFF.